This T cell receptor beta chain was recovered during a study of T cell changes during pregnancy in multiple sclerosis. Repertoires were generated with immunoSEQ multiplex PCR, while TCRdb's copy carries only in-frame clones and drops some. This table holds fewer than 95,000 clones, over 85% found once. The CDR3 runs to 13 residues. Material: peripheral blood, obtained in the first trimester of pregnancy. This receptor was obtained from a female donor with multiple sclerosis, enrolled in a pregnancy study. The chain joins TRBV21-1 to TRBJ1-2. TRBV21-1 is a listed pseudogene. The CDR3 DNA is TGTGCCAGCAGCAAAGAGCGAGGGTATGGCTACACCTTC. Its translation is CASSKERGYGYTF.